The present T cell receptor beta chain was sequenced within a study of molecular identifiers for immune sequencing clone quantification. Study-wide findings and caveats: Effector cells had over 97% of their molecules in clones above 20 RNA copies, while naive cells had under 1%.

As to this clonotype: Antigen unknown.

In preparing bulk TCR libraries, previously described methods and listed TCR primers were used. TCRdb re-called the PCR reads with MiXCR, one entry per CDR3 protein. Here the sample spans 40,000 to 65,000 distinct CDR3 sequences, just over 35% being singletons. Naive CD8 libraries used about 19,000 to 1,000,000 sorted cells and 10%, 30% or 50% RNA. A CD8+CD4-CCR7+CD45RA+ gate was used to sort naive CD8 T cells. Germline CDR1 WSHSY, CDR2 SAAADI. The ends were cut back, 8 bases at V and 10 bases at J, with 18 bases in the middle. This CDR3 region has 13 residues. The specimen was naive CD8+ T cells from blood, with Jurkat cell RNA spiked in. Subset: FACS-sorted CD8+CD4-CCR7+CD45RA+ naive T cells. This clonotype was sampled from a human donor in good health. Some libraries in this study had Jurkat cell RNA spiked in. The chain uses TRBV10-2 and TRBJ1-5; a possible D gene is TRBD1 (6 bases). The chain's CDR3 is CASRDIGVVPQHF. CDR3 in DNA: TGCGCCAGCCGGGACATTGGGGTTGTCCCCCAGCATTTT.